These 21 T cell receptor beta chains originate from one sample sequenced in a study of early T cells in non-severe SARS-CoV-2 infection. Each CDR3 protein gets one entry after TCRdb re-called the 5' RACE reads with MiXCR. This table has 40,000 or so distinct CDR3 sequences, 6% to 6.5% appearing once. The specimen was whole blood. These receptors all stem from an adult who was a healthcare worker with PCR-confirmed SARS-CoV-2 infection or an uninfected control (not recorded which).

This clonotype appeared many times. The chain carries TRBV11-2 and TRBJ2-1; maybe TRBD2 (7 bases). Trimming left V 1 base short and J 15 bases short, with 16 bases between. The CDR3 extends over 13 amino acids. Germline lookup yields CDR1 SGHAT and CDR2 FQNNGV. CDR3 nucleotide sequence: TGTGCCAGCAGCTTAGCGACGGGGGGCGCGATGTTCTTC. Translation gives CASSLATGGAMFF.

Only a few counts were recorded for this clonotype. V usage is TRBV20-1 and J usage is TRBJ2-7; unclear D gene. Trimming pared 0 bases from V and 0 bases from J, leaving 12 bases between. Germline V gives CDR1 DFQATT, CDR2 SNEGSKA (reference sequence). The CDR3 is 15 residues long. Written as DNA, the CDR3 is TGCAGTGCTAGAGATTACGGGCTCATCTCCTACGAGCAGTACTTC. This encodes CSARDYGLISYEQYF.

This clonotype was seen repeatedly, ten times or more. The V gene is TRBV20-1, the J gene TRBJ2-2; D is possibly TRBD1 or TRBD2 (5 bases each). The CDR3 is 14 amino acids. CDR1 DFQATT and CDR2 SNEGSKA come from the germline V gene (reference sequence). V was trimmed by 3 bases and J by 6 bases, leaving 14 bases between them. The CDR3 nucleotides are TGCAGTGCTAGGAGGGGTAACATCGCCGGGGAGCTGTTTTTT. As protein: CSARRGNIAGELFF.

The table lists this clonotype with many counts. The J gene is TRBJ1-3, the V gene TRBV6-5; D not resolved. Trimming cost V 10 bases and J 4 bases, with 8 bases left between them. Germline values: CDR1 MNHEY, CDR2 SVGAGI. The CDR3 spans 11 residues. CDR3 in amino acids: CATSPGNTIYF. CDR3 coding DNA: TGTGCCACCTCGCCCGGAAACACCATATATTTT.

The chain joins TRBV9 to TRBJ2-3, with 8 bases lining up with TRBD1. This CDR3 spans 14 amino acids. V was clipped by 3 bases and J by 1 base; unmatched bases: 1. Germline CDR1 and CDR2: SGDLS and YYNGEE. The CDR3 DNA reads TGTGCCAGCAGCGGGGGACAGGGCACAGATACGCAGTATTTT. It is translated as CASSGGQGTDTQYF.

The table lists this clonotype with a few counts. The V and J genes are TRBV18 and TRBJ1-5; D is unresolved. The V end lost 3 bases, the J end lost 2 bases, and 8 bases lay between the germline ends. This CDR3 has 14 residues. Germline V gene data show CDR1 as KGHSH and CDR2 as LQKENI. CDR3 coding DNA: TGTGCCAGCTCACCTCCGGGTGGCAATCAGCCCCAGCATTTT. Amino acid sequence: CASSPPGGNQPQHF.

The chain uses TRBV11-2 and TRBJ2-7; D perhaps matches TRBD1 (6 bases). Trimming shortened V by 0 bases and J by 6 bases, and 9 bases separated the two germline ends. The CDR3 length is 13 residues. Germline CDR1 is SGHAT and CDR2 is FQNNGV. The CDR3 nucleotides read TGTGCCAGCAGCTTAGACCGGGACACCGAGCAGTACTTC. The encoded protein is CASSLDRDTEQYF.

This clonotype was recorded at least ten times. This sequence joins TRBV6-1 and TRBJ2-3; TRBD1 matches 8 bases. CDR3 length equals 15 residues. Germline lookup yields CDR1 MNHNS and CDR2 SASEGT. The J segment lost 8 bases and the V segment lost 4 bases, leaving 11 bases of the junction unmatched. CDR3 bases: TGTGCCAGCAGTGCCATCTCTAGCGACAGGGGTACGCAGTATTTT. Amino acid sequence: CASSAISSDRGTQYF.

The genes are TRBV7-9 and TRBJ1-5; tentative D call: TRBD1 (5 bases). Germline V gives CDR1 SEHNR, CDR2 FQNEAQ (reference sequence). The CDR3 contains 15 residues. The V and J ends lost 5 bases and 2 bases respectively, with 13 bases between them. CDR3 sequence: CASSPGPGGNQPQHF. Here the CDR3 DNA reads TGTGCCAGCAGCCCGGGACCGGGTGGCAATCAGCCCCAGCATTTT.

This clonotype was counted at least ten times. The chain uses TRBV6-5 and TRBJ1-2; TRBD1 matches 9 bases. Germline V gives CDR1 MNHEY, CDR2 SVGAGI. CDR3 length: 12 residues. V lost 5 bases and J lost 14; bases outside the gene matches: 9. CDR3 nucleotide sequence: TGTGCCAGCAGTACCCCGGACAGGGGAAGGACCTTC. Its translation: CASSTPDRGRTF.

The J gene is TRBJ2-5, the V gene TRBV18; 10 bases map to TRBD2. V dropped 0 bases and J dropped 5; count of bases not matched to a gene: 3. CDR1 is KGHSH, CDR2 LQKENI, per germline. The CDR3 covers 15 residues. CDR3 amino acids: CASSPPLAGVETQYF. DNA for the CDR3: TGTGCCAGCTCACCACCCCTAGCGGGGGTTGAGACCCAGTACTTC.

This clonotype occurred many times. The V call is TRBV28, the J call TRBJ1-1; a possible D gene is TRBD1 (5 bases). Trimming removed 3 bases from V and 5 bases from J, with 10 bases in between. The CDR3 is 13 residues long. The germline V gene has CDR1 MDHEN and CDR2 SYDVKM. The CDR3 loop is CASSFGGGTEAFF. Written as DNA, the CDR3 is TGTGCCAGCAGTTTCGGGGGAGGGACTGAAGCTTTCTTT.

In its sample, this clonotype was seen many times. V and J are TRBV20-1 and TRBJ2-1; 10 bases fit TRBD1. V shed 5 bases, J shed 7 bases, and the junction held 8 bases outside the gene matches. In germline, CDR1 is DFQATT, CDR2 SNEGSKA (reference sequence). CDR3 size: 14 residues. The CDR3 DNA sequence: TGCAGTGCTGGTGGGACAGGGGAAGGGAATGAGCAGTTCTTC. Its protein product is CSAGGTGEGNEQFF.

In this sample, this clonotype turned up many times. The genes are TRBV20-1 and TRBJ1-5; 7 bases line up with TRBD1. The CDR3 runs 15 residues. V gave up 5 bases and J gave up 0 bases; unmatched junction bases: 7. The germline CDR1 and CDR2 sequences are DFQATT and SNEGSKA (reference sequence). CDR3 sequence (DNA): TGCAGTGCTTATCAGGGGGGAGTTAGCAATCAGCCCCAGCATTTT. Residues: CSAYQGGVSNQPQHF.

This clonotype was counted ten times or more. The gene calls are TRBV28 and TRBJ2-5; D remains unclear. The CDR3 has 13 amino acids. V was trimmed by 1 base and J by 1 base, leaving 4 bases between them. CDR1 and CDR2 from the germline V gene are MDHEN and SYDVKM. The CDR3 DNA follows: TGTGCCAGCAGTTTATCTTCCCAAGAGACCCAGTACTTC. Translation: CASSLSSQETQYF.

The sample holds many counts of this clonotype. The CDR3 is CASSPGQGRTEAFF. Written as DNA, the CDR3 is TGTGCCAGCAGCCCCGGACAGGGTAGGACTGAAGCTTTCTTT. V and J are TRBV7-6 and TRBJ1-1; 8 bases agree with TRBD1. J gave up 5 bases and V 5 bases, and 7 bases lay outside the gene matches. The CDR3 is 14 amino acids. Germline V gives CDR1 SGHVS, CDR2 FNYEAQ.

The rearrangement joins TRBV12-3 or TRBV12-4 to TRBJ2-3; D perhaps matches TRBD2 (5 bases). The CDR3 spans 14 residues. V was clipped by 7 bases and J by 2 bases, with 13 bases between them. This CDR3 reads CASNLNGLTDTQYF. DNA for the CDR3: TGTGCCAGCAACCTAAATGGACTCACAGATACGCAGTATTTT.

This chain uses TRBV2 with TRBJ2-3; TRBD2 matches 9 bases. CDR3 length: 16 amino acids. CDR1 is SNHLY, CDR2 FYNNEI, per germline. V trimming: 8 bases; J trimming: 3 bases; junction bases outside the gene matches: 12. The CDR3 here is CASCNEAGGVTDTQYF. The CDR3 DNA is TGTGCCAGCTGTAACGAAGCGGGGGGCGTGACAGATACGCAGTATTTT. The full variable domain, in which reference TRBV2 and TRBJ2-3 provide the parts outside the CDR3, is EPEVTQTPSHQVTQMGQEVILRCVPISNHLYFYWYRQILGQKVEFLVSFYNNEISEKSEIFDDQFSVERPDGSNFTLKIRSTKLEDSAMYFCASCNEAGGVTDTQYFGPGTRLTVL.

The J gene is TRBJ2-5, the V gene TRBV28; D tentatively fits TRBD1 or TRBD2 (6 bases each). Trimming removed 5 bases at V and 5 bases at J, with 12 bases between. The V gene's germline CDR1 is MDHEN and CDR2 SYDVKM. The CDR3 spans 13 residues. The CDR3, as DNA: TGTGCCAGCAGTCCCCCGGGGGCTGAGACCCAGTACTTC. This sequence encodes CASSPPGAETQYF. The complete variable domain, with remaining parts taken from reference TRBV28 and TRBJ2-5, reads DVKVTQSSRYLVKRTGEKVFLECVQDMDHENMFWYRQDPGLGLRLIYFSYDVKMKEKGDIPEGYSVSREKKERFSLILESASTNQTSMYLCASSPPGAETQYFGPGTRLLVL.

This clonotype was seen a handful of times. The genes are TRBV28 and TRBJ2-3; D is ambiguous. CDR1 MDHEN and CDR2 SYDVKM come from the germline V gene. Trimming took off 5 bases at V and 2 bases at J, with 14 bases between the two ends. The CDR3 sequence is 15 residues long. The CDR3 sequence is CASSPPVALTDTQYF. As DNA, the CDR3 is TGTGCCAGCAGTCCCCCCGTGGCTCTCACAGATACGCAGTATTTT.

J is TRBJ2-3 and V is TRBV6-4; 7 bases agree with TRBD1. With V trimmed by 2 bases and J by 1 base, 3 bases remained unmatched. The length of the CDR3 is 15 residues. In germline, CDR1 is MRHNA, CDR2 SNTAGT. As DNA, the CDR3 is TGTGCCAGCAGTGACCCCCAGGGGGGCACAGATACGCAGTATTTT. Translated: CASSDPQGGTDTQYF.